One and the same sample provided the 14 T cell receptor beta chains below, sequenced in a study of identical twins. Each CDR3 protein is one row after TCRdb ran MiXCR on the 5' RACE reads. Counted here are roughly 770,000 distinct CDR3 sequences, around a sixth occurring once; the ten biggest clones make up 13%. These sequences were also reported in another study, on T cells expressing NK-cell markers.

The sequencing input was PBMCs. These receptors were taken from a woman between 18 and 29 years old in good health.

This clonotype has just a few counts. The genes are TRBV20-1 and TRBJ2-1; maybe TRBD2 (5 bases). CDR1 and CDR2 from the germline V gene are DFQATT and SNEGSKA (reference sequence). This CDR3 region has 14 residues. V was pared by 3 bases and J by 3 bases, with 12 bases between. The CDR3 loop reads CSARGSAYYNEQFF. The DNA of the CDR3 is TGCAGTGCTAGGGGTAGCGCTTACTACAATGAGCAGTTCTTC.

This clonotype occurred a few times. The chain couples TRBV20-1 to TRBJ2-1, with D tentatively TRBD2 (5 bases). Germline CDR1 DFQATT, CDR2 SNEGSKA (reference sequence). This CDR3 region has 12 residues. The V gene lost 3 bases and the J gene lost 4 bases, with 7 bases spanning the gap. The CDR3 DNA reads TGCAGTGCTAGCGGGGATTACAATGAGCAGTTCTTC. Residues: CSASGDYNEQFF.

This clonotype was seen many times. DNA for the CDR3: TGTGCCAGCAGTTTAGGGGACATGGGCAGCAATCAGCCCCAGCATTTT. Amino acids: CASSLGDMGSNQPQHF. The rearrangement joins TRBV12-3 or TRBV12-4 to TRBJ1-5, with a possible D match to TRBD1 (6 bases). This CDR3 is 16 amino acids long. Trimming cost V 1 base and J 1 base, with 11 bases left between them.

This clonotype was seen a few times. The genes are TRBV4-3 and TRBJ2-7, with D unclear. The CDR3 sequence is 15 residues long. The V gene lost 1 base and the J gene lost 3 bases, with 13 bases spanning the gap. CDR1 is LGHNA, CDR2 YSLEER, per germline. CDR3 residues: CASSQGINSGYEQYF. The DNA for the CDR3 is TGCGCCAGCAGCCAAGGTATAAACTCGGGCTACGAGCAGTACTTC.

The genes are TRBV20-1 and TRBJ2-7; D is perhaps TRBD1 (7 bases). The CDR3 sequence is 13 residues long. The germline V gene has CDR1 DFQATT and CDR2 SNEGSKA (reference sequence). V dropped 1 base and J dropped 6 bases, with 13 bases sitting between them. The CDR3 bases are TGCAGTGCTAGAGGACAGGGAGGTGGCGAGCAGTACTTC. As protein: CSARGQGGGEQYF.

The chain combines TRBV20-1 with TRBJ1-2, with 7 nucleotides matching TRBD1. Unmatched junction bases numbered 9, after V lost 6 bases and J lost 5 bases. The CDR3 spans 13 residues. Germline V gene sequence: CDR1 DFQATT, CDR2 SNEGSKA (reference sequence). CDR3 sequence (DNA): TGCAGTGCCCCCCAGGGGGGGACTTATGGCTACACCTTC. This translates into CSAPQGGTYGYTF.

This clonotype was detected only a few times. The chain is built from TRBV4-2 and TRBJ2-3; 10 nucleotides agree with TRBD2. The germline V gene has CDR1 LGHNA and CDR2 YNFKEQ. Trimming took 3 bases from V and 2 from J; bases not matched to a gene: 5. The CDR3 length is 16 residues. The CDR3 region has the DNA TGTGCCAGCAGCCAGGTTCTAGCGGGGGACACAGATACGCAGTATTTT. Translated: CASSQVLAGDTDTQYF.

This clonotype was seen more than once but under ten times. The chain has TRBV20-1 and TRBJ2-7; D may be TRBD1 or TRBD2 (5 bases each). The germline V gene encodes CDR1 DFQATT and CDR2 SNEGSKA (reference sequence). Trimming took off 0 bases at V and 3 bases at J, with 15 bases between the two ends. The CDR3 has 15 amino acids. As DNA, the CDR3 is TGCAGTGCTAGAGATCCCGGGACCATCCGCTACGAGCAGTACTTC. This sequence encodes CSARDPGTIRYEQYF.

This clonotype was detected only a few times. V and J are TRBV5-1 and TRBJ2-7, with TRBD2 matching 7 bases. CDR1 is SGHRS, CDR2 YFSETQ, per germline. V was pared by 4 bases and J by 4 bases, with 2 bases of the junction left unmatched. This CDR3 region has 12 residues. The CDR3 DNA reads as TGCGCCAGCAGCCGTAGCGGGTACGAGCAGTACTTC. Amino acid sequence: CASSRSGYEQYF.

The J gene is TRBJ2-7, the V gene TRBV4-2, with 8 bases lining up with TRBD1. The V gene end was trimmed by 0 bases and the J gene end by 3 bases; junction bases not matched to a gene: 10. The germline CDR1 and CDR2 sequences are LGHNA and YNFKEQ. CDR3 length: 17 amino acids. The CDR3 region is CASSQELTGTGDYEQYF. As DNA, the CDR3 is TGTGCCAGCAGCCAAGAACTAACAGGGACAGGAGACTACGAGCAGTACTTC.

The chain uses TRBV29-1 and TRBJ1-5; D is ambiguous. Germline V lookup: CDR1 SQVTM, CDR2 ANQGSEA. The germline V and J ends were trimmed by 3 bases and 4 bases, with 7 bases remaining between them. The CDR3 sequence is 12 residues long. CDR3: CSVDHGNQPQHF. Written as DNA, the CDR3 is TGCAGCGTTGATCACGGGAATCAGCCCCAGCATTTT.

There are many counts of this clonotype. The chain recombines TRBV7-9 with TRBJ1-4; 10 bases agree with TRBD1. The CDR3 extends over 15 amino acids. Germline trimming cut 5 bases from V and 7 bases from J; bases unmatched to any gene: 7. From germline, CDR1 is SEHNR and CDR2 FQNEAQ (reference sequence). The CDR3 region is CASSVDRGRVEKLFF. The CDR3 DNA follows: TGTGCCAGCAGCGTCGACAGGGGGCGCGTTGAAAAACTGTTTTTT.

DNA for the CDR3: TGTGCCAGCAGTTTATTTTCGACTAGCCGTTCCTCCTACAATGAGCAGTTCTTC. Translating it yields CASSLFSTSRSSYNEQFF. The rearrangement uses TRBV12-3 or TRBV12-4 and TRBJ2-1; 7 bases align to TRBD2. Trimming at V came to 2 bases and at J to 0 bases, leaving 10 bases not matched to a gene. CDR3 length: 18 amino acids.

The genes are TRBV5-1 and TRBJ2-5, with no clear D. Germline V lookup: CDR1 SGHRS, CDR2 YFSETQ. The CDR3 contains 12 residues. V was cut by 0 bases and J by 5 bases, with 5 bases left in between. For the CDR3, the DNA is TGCGCCAGCAGCTTGGATACGGAGACCCAGTACTTC. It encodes CASSLDTETQYF.